The entry below describes one T cell receptor (beta chain). Germline trimming cut 6 bases from V and 8 bases from J; bases unmatched to any gene: 9. The CDR3 totals 14 residues. Germline V CDR1 and CDR2: ENHRY, SYGVKD. TCRdb's copy holds only in-frame clones and misses some; the assay was immunoSEQ multiplex PCR. The sample shows 200,000 to 250,000 clones, 83% of them seen only once. The record originates from a study of blood T cell repertoires in COVID-19. This receptor was obtained from a young woman with COVID-19, enrolled during active disease. V is TRBV10-3 and J is TRBJ1-2, with TRBD1 matching over 10 bases. Sequenced input: peripheral blood. This CDR3 reads CAIRTGGAFAGYTF. CDR3 coding DNA: TGTGCCATCAGGACAGGGGGCGCGTTTGCCGGCTACACCTTC.